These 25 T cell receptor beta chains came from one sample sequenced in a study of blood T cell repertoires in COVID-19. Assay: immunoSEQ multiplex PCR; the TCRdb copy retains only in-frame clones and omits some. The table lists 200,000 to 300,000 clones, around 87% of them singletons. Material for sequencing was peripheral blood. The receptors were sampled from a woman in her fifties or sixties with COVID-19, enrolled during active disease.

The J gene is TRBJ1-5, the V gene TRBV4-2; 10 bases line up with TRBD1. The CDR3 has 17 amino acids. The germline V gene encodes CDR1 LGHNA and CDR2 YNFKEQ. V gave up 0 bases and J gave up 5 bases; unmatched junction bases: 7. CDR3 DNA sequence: TGTGCCAGCAGCCAAGAATTGACAGGGGGCTATGATCAGCCCCAGCATTTT. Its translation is CASSQELTGGYDQPQHF.

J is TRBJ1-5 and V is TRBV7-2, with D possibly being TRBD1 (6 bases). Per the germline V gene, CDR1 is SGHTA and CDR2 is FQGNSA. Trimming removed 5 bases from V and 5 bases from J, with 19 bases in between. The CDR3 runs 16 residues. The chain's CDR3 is CASSPQGQWGHQPQHF. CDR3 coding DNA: TGTGCCAGCAGCCCACAAGGACAATGGGGGCATCAGCCCCAGCATTTT.

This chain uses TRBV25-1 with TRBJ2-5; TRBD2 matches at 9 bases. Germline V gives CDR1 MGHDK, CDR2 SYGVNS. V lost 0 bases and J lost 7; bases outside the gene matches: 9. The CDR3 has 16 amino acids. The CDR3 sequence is CASSEYRGLAEPTQYF. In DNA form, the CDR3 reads TGTGCCAGCAGTGAATATCGGGGACTAGCCGAGCCGACCCAGTACTTC.

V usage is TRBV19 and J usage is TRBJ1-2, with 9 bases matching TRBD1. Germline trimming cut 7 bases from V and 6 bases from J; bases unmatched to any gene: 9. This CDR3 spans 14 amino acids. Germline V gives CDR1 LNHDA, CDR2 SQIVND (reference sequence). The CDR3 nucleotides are TGTGCCAGTACCCGGACAGGGGAAGACGATGGCTACACCTTC. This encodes CASTRTGEDDGYTF. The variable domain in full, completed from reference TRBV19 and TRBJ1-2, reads DGGITQSPKYLFRKEGQNVTLSCEQNLNHDAMYWYRQDPGQGLRLIYYSQIVNDFQKGDIAEGYSVSREKKESFPLTVTSAQKNPTAFYLCASTRTGEDDGYTFGSGTRLTVV.

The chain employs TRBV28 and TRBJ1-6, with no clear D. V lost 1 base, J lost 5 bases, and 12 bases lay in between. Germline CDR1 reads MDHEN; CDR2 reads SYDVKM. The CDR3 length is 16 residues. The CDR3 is CASSLFNQVNNSPLHF. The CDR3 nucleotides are TGTGCCAGCAGTTTATTCAATCAGGTCAATAATTCACCCCTCCACTTT. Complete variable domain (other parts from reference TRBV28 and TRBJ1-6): DVKVTQSSRYLVKRTGEKVFLECVQDMDHENMFWYRQDPGLGLRLIYFSYDVKMKEKGDIPEGYSVSREKKERFSLILESASTNQTSMYLCASSLFNQVNNSPLHFGNGTRLTVT.

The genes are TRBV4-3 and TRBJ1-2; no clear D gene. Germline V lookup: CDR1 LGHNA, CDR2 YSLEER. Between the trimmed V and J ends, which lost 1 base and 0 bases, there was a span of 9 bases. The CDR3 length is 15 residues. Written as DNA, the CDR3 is TGCGCCAGCAGCCAAGCGGCGGGGACTAACTATGGCTACACCTTC. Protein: CASSQAAGTNYGYTF.

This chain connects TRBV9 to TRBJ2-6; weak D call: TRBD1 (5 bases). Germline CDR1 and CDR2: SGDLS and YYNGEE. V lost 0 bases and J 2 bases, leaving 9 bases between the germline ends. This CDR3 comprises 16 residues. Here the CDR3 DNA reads TGTGCCAGCAGCGTAGGTGGCAGGGCTGGGGCCAACGTCCTGACTTTC. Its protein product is CASSVGGRAGANVLTF.

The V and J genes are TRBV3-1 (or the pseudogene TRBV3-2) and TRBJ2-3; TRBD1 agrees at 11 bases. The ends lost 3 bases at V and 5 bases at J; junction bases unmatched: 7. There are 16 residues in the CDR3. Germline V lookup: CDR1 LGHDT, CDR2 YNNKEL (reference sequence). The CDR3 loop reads CASSQSLGTGGDTQYF. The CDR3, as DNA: TGTGCCAGCAGCCAGAGTCTTGGGACAGGGGGAGATACGCAGTATTTT.

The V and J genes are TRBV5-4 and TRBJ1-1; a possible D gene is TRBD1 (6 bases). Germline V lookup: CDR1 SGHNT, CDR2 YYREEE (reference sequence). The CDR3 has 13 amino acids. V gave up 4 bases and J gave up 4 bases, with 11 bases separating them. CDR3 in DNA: TGTGCCAGCAGCGGCGGGGGCCGCACTGAAGCTTTCTTT. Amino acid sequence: CASSGGGRTEAFF.

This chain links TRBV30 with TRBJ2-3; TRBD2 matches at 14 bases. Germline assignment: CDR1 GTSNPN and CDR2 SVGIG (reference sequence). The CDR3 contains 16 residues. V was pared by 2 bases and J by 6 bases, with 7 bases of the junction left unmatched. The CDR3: CAWSIGTSGRGDTQYF. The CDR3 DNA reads TGTGCCTGGAGTATCGGGACTAGCGGGAGAGGGGATACGCAGTATTTT.

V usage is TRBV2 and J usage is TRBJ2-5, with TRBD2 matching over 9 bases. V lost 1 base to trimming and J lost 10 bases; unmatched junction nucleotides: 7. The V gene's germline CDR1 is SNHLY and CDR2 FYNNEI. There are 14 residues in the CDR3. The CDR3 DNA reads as TGTGCCAGCAGTGAAGAGGGACTAGCAACCTACCAGTACTTC. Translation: CASSEEGLATYQYF.

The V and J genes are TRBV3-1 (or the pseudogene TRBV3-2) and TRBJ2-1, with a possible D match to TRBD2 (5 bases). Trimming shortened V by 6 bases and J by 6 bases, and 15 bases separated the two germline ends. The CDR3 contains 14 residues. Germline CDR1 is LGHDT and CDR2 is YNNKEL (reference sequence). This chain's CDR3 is CASRPSGNRNEQFF. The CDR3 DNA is TGTGCCAGCAGACCCAGCGGAAACCGCAATGAGCAGTTCTTC.

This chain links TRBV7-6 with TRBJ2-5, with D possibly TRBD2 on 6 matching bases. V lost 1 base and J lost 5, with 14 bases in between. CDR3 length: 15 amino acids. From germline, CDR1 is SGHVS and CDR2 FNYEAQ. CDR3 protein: CASSLVGGFGETQYF. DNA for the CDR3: TGTGCCAGCAGCTTAGTTGGGGGGTTCGGGGAGACCCAGTACTTC.

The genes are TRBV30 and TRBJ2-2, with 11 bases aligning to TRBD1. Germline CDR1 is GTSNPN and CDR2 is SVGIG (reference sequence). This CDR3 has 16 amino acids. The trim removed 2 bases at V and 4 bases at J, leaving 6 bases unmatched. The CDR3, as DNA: TGTGCCTGGAGTCTGGCCGGGACAGGGGGCACCGGGGAGCTGTTTTTT. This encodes CAWSLAGTGGTGELFF.

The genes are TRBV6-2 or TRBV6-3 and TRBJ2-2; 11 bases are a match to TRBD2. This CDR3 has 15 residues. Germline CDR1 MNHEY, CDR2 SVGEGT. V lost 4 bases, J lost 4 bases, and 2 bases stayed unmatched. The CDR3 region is CASSSSGRSTGELFF. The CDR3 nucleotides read TGTGCCAGCAGTTCTAGCGGGAGGAGCACCGGGGAGCTGTTTTTT.

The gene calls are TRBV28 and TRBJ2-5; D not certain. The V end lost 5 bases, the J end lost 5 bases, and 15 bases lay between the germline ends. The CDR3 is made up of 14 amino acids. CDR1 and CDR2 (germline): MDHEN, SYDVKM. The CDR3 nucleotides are TGTGCCAGCAGTCCCAAGTTTGCGCGTGAGACCCAGTACTTC. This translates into CASSPKFARETQYF.

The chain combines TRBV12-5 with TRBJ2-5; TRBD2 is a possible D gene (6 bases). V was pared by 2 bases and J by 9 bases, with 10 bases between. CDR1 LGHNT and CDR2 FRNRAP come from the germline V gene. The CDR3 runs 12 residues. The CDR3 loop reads CASGLFGEAQYF. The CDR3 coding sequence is TGTGCTAGTGGTTTGTTCGGGGAGGCCCAGTACTTC.

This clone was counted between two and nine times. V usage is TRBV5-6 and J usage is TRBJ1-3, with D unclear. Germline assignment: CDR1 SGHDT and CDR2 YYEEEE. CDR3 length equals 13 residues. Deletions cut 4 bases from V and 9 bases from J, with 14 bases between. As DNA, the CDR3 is TGTGCCAGCAGCCCGGGGAGAAGTGGCACCATATATTTT. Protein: CASSPGRSGTIYF.

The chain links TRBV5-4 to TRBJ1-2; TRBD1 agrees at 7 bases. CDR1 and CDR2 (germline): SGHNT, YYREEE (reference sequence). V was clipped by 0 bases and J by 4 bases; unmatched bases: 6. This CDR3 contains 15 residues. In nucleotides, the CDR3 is TGTGCCAGCAGCTTGGCAGGGGGGCTCATCTATGGCTACACCTTC. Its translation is CASSLAGGLIYGYTF.

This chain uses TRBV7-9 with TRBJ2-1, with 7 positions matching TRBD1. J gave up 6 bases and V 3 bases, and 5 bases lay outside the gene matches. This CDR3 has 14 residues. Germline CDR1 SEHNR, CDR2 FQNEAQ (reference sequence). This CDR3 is CASSLGQYFNEQFF. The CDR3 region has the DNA TGTGCCAGCAGCTTGGGACAGTATTTCAATGAGCAGTTCTTC.

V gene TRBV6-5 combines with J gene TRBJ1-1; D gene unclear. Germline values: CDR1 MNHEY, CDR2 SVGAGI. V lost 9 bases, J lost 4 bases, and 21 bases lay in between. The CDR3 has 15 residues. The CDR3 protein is CASLRGGSETTEAFF. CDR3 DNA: TGTGCCAGTCTCCGAGGAGGTTCTGAAACCACTGAAGCTTTCTTT.

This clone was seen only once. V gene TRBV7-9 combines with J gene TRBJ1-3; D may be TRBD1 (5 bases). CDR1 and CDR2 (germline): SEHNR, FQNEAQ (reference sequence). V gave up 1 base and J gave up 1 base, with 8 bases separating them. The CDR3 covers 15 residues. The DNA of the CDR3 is TGTGCCAGCAGCTTAGTCCAGGGATCTGGAAACACCATATATTTT. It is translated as CASSLVQGSGNTIYF.

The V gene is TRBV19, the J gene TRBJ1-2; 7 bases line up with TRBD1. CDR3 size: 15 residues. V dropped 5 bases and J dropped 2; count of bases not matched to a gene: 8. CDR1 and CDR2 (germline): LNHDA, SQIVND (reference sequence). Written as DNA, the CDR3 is TGTGCCAGTAGTGGAACGGGACAGCGAAACTATGGCTACACCTTC. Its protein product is CASSGTGQRNYGYTF. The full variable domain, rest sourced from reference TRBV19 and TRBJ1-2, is DGGITQSPKYLFRKEGQNVTLSCEQNLNHDAMYWYRQDPGQGLRLIYYSQIVNDFQKGDIAEGYSVSREKKESFPLTVTSAQKNPTAFYLCASSGTGQRNYGYTFGSGTRLTVV.

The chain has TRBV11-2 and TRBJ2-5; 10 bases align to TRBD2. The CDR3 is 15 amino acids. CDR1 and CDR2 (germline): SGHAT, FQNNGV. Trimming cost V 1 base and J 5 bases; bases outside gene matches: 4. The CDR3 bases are TGTGCCAGCAGCTTAGCCGCTAGCGGGAGTGAGACCCAGTACTTC. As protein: CASSLAASGSETQYF.

The CDR3: CASSPGLAGLYQETQYF. The DNA for the CDR3 is TGTGCCAGCAGCCCCGGACTAGCGGGTTTGTACCAAGAGACCCAGTACTTC. The genes are TRBV11-3 and TRBJ2-5; the match to TRBD2 covers 11 bases. The V gene's germline CDR1 is SGHNT and CDR2 YENEEA. CDR3 length equals 17 residues. V was pared by 5 bases and J by 0 bases, with 8 bases of the junction left unmatched.